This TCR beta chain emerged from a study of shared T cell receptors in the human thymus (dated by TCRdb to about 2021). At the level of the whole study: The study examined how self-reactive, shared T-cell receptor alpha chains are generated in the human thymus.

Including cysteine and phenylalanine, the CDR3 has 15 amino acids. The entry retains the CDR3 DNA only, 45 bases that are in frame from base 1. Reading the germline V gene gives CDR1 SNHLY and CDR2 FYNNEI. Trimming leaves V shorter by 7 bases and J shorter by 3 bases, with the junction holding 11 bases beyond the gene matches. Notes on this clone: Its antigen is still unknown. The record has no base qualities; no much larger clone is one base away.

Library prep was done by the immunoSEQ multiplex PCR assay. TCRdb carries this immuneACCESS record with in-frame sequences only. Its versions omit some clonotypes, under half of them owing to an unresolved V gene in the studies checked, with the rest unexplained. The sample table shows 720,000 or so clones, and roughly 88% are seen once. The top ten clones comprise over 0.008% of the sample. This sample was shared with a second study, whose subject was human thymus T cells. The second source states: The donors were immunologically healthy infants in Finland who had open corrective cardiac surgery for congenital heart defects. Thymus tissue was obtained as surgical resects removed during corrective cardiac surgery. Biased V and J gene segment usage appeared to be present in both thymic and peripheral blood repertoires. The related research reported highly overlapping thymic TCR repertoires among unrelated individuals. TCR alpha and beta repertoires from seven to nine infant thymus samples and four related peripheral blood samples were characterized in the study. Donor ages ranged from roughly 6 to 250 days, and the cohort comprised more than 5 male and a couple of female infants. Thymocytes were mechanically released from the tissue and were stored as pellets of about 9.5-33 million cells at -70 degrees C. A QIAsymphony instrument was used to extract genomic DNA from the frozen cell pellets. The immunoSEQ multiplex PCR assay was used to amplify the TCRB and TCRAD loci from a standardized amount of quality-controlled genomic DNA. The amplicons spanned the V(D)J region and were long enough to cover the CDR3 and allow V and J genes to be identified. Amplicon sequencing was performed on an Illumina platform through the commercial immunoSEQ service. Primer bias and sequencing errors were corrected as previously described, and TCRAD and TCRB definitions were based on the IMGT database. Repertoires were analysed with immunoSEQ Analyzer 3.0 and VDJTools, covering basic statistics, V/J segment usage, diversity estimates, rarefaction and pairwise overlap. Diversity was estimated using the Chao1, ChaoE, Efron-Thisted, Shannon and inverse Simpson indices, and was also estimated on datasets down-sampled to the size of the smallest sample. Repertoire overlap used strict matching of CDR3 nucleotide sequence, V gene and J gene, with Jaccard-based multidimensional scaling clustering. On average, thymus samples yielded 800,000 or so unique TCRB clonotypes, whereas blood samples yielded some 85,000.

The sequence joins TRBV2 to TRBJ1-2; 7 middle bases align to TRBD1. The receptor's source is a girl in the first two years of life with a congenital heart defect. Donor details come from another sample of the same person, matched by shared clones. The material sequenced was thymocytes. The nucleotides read TGTGCCAGCATTAAGGGGCGAGGGGGCGACTATGGCTACACCTTC. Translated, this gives CASIKGRGGDYGYTF.